The present T cell receptor beta chain was sequenced within a study of T cell responses to AZD1222 COVID-19 vaccine. As concerns this clone: The antigen is unknown.

Study-wide results and caveats: Targeting of unmutated variant regions was reportedly seen in nearly half of spike-specific TCRs. Regions 160-218 and 743-854 held dominance among vaccine-associated CD4 TCRs, which spanned spike.

The V gene end was trimmed by 5 bases and the J gene end by 3 bases; junction bases not matched to a gene: 6. The CDR3 is 14 amino acids. Germline values: CDR1 SGHVS, CDR2 FQNEAQ. TCRdb keeps only in-frame clones here, not all; method: immunoSEQ multiplex PCR. The sample contains 75,000 to 80,000 clones, approximately 80% of which appear only once. V usage is TRBV7-8 and J usage is TRBJ2-5, with TRBD1 matching over 7 bases. The clonotype originates from an adult who received the MenACWY meningococcal vaccine as a control. This specimen was peripheral blood, taken 28 days after the second dose of the MenACWY control vaccine. For the CDR3, the DNA is TGTGCCAGCAGCAACCGGGACAGAGAAGAGACCCAGTACTTC. Amino acids: CASSNRDREETQYF.